A single sample is the source of the 13 T cell receptor beta chains below, sequenced in a study of shared clonotypes between healthy human individuals. This table comes from immunoSEQ multiplex PCR, and its TCRdb copy is limited to in-frame clones, with some not included. This table holds hundreds of thousands of clones, 97% found once. Sequenced input: naive CD4+ T cells sorted from blood. Subset meaning: CD45RA+ positively selected. The receptors come from a woman aged 25-40 years in good health.

The chain couples TRBV6-5 to TRBJ2-7; D not certain. CDR1 MNHEY and CDR2 SVGAGI come from the germline V gene. V lost 7 bases and J 0 bases, leaving 16 bases between the germline ends. This CDR3 region has 15 residues. The CDR3 nucleotides read TGTGCCAGCACTAAAAGGGAAGCCCCCTCCTACGAGCAGTACTTC. This encodes CASTKREAPSYEQYF.

V usage is TRBV10-2 and J usage is TRBJ1-2; D is ambiguous. CDR3 size: 15 residues. Per germline, CDR1 WSHSY and CDR2 SAAADI. Trimming removed 4 bases from V and 2 bases from J, with 14 bases in between. CDR3 sequence: CASSVYDGPNYGYTF. Here the CDR3 DNA reads TGCGCCAGCAGTGTTTACGACGGGCCCAACTATGGCTACACCTTC.

The chain is built from TRBV28 and TRBJ2-1; D is possibly TRBD1 (5 bases). Germline CDR1 reads MDHEN; CDR2 reads SYDVKM. V shed 5 bases and J shed 10 bases, with 21 bases lying between them. This CDR3 spans 15 amino acids. CDR3 sequence: CASSPVSLFREEQFF. CDR3 nucleotides: TGTGCCAGCAGTCCCGTCTCGCTATTCAGGGAAGAGCAGTTCTTC.

This clone is a singleton in its sample. The rearrangement links TRBV27 to TRBJ2-2; 7 nucleotides match TRBD1. CDR1 is MNHEY and CDR2 is SMNVEV in the germline V gene (reference sequence). V was pared by 7 bases and J by 4 bases, with 6 bases of the junction left unmatched. The CDR3 covers 14 residues. Here the CDR3 DNA reads TGTGCCAGCACTCGCTCAGGGGGCACCGGGGAGCTGTTTTTT. This sequence encodes CASTRSGGTGELFF.

The chain employs TRBV2 and TRBJ2-4, with D possibly being TRBD1 (6 bases). The germline V and J ends were trimmed by 3 bases and 6 bases, with 12 bases remaining between them. The CDR3 spans 14 residues. Germline values: CDR1 SNHLY, CDR2 FYNNEI. DNA for the CDR3: TGTGCCAGCAGTGAGTCAGGGGTTGCAAACATTCAGTACTTC. This sequence encodes CASSESGVANIQYF.

The V call is TRBV5-1, the J call TRBJ1-2; the D is unclear. Germline CDR1 is SGHRS and CDR2 is YFSETQ. V lost 0 bases, J lost 8 bases, and 11 bases lay in between. CDR3 size: 13 residues. CDR3 amino acids: CASSLDGIRGYTF. For the CDR3, the DNA is TGCGCCAGCAGCTTGGATGGGATCCGGGGCTACACCTTC.

V usage is TRBV27 and J usage is TRBJ2-7; a possible D gene is TRBD2 (5 bases). The CDR3 covers 17 residues. V was clipped by 0 bases and J by 6 bases, with 21 bases between them. The germline V gene has CDR1 MNHEY and CDR2 SMNVEV (reference sequence). The CDR3 loop reads CASSLSPRAGIGGEQYF. The CDR3, as DNA: TGTGCCAGCAGTTTATCCCCCCGGGCCGGGATTGGAGGCGAGCAGTACTTC.

The chain carries TRBV6-6 and TRBJ2-7; D might be TRBD1 or TRBD2, each matching 5 bases. Trimming removed 2 bases from V and 3 bases from J, with 8 bases in between. The germline V gene encodes CDR1 MNHNY and CDR2 SVGAGI (reference sequence). The CDR3 is 13 residues long. CDR3 sequence (DNA): TGTGCCAGCAGTTACAGGGGAGACTACGAGCAGTACTTC. It encodes CASSYRGDYEQYF.

The J gene is TRBJ1-4, the V gene TRBV30; D unclear. Germline CDR1 reads GTSNPN; CDR2 reads SVGIG (reference sequence). The ends were cut back, 2 bases at V and 0 bases at J, with 10 bases in the middle. This CDR3 region has 15 residues. The CDR3 loop reads CAWSHGGATNEKLFF. CDR3 bases: TGTGCCTGGAGTCATGGTGGCGCAACTAATGAAAAACTGTTTTTT.

J is TRBJ2-7 and V is TRBV4-1; perhaps TRBD2 as D (6 bases). This CDR3 comprises 16 residues. V was trimmed by 2 bases and J by 4 bases, leaving 18 bases between them. In germline, CDR1 is MGHRA, CDR2 YSYEKL. As DNA, the CDR3 is TGCGCCAGCAGCCAACCCGGAGGGGCTAGACGGTACGAGCAGTACTTC. As protein: CASSQPGGARRYEQYF.

The chain employs TRBV6-6 and TRBJ1-5, with 7 bases aligning to TRBD1. V dropped 8 bases and J dropped 7; count of bases not matched to a gene: 8. The CDR3 has 13 residues. Per germline, CDR1 MNHNY and CDR2 SVGAGI (reference sequence). The CDR3 here is CASSRDSEQPQHF. CDR3 in DNA: TGTGCCAGCTCTCGGGACAGCGAACAGCCCCAGCATTTT.

J is TRBJ1-2 and V is TRBV11-2; no reliable D call. The CDR3 runs 16 residues. Per the germline V gene, CDR1 is SGHAT and CDR2 is FQNNGV. The germline V and J ends were trimmed by 1 base and 1 base, with 13 bases remaining between them. CDR3 nucleotide sequence: TGTGCCAGCAGCTTAGCCACCACAAATGATAACTATGGCTACACCTTC. Translation gives CASSLATTNDNYGYTF.

The chain recombines TRBV7-9 with TRBJ2-7; 11 bases align to TRBD1. Germline values: CDR1 SEHNR, CDR2 FQNEAQ (reference sequence). The CDR3 sequence is 14 residues long. V trimming: 5 bases; J trimming: 6 bases; junction bases outside the gene matches: 6. CDR3 loop: CASSRTGGRGEQYF. The CDR3 DNA follows: TGTGCCAGCAGCCGGACAGGGGGCCGAGGCGAGCAGTACTTC.